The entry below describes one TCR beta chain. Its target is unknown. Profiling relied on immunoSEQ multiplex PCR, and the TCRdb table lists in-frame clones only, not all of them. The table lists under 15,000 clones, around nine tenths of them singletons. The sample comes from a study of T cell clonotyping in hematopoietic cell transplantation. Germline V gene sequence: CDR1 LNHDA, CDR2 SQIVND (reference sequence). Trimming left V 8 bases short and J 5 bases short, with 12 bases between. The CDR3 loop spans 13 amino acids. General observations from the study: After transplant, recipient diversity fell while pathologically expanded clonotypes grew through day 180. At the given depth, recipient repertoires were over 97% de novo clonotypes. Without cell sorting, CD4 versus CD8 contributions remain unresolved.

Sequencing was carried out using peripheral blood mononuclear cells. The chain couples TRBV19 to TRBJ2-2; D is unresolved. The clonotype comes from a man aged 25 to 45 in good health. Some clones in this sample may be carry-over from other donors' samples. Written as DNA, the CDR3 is TGTGCCAGTTCCTGGACGGAGACCGGGGAGCTGTTTTTT. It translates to CASSWTETGELFF.